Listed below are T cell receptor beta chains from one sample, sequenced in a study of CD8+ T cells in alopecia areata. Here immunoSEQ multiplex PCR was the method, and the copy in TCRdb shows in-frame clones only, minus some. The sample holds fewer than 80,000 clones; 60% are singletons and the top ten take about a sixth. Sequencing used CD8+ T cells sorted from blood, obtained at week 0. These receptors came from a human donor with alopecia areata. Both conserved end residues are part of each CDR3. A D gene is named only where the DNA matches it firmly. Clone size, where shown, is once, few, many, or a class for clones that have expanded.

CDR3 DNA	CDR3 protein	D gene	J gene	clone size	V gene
TGCGCCAGCAGCCTTACACAGGGTTCGGCCGGGGAGCTGTTTTTT	CASSLTQGSAGELFF	.	TRBJ2-2	.	TRBV5-1
TGTGCCAGCAGCTTCGCGGGGGGCAATGAGCAGTTCTTC	CASSFAGGNEQFF	TRBD2	TRBJ2-1	medium-sized	TRBV7-9
TGTGCCAGCAGCGTAGAGAGGTGGGGTCGGGGGGAGACCCAGTACTTC	CASSVERWGRGETQYF	.	TRBJ2-5	few	TRBV9
TGTGCCATCAGTGTCAGGGATATCTCTGGGGCCAACGTCCTGACTTTC	CAISVRDISGANVLTF	.	TRBJ2-6	.	TRBV10-3
TGTGCCAGCAGCTTTTCCGGGGCTTATAGCACAGATACGCAGTATTTT	CASSFSGAYSTDTQYF	.	TRBJ2-3	.	TRBV5-6
TGCGCCAGCAGCCAAGATCCCGGGACTAGCGATGGCACCGGGGAGCTGTTTTTT	CASSQDPGTSDGTGELFF	TRBD2	TRBJ2-2	few	TRBV4-1
TGCAGCGTTGAAGATTGGGACAGGGTCTATGGCTACACCTTC	CSVEDWDRVYGYTF	TRBD1	TRBJ1-2	.	TRBV29-1
TGCAGCGTTGAAGGTACGCAAGGCTCCTACAATGAGCAGTTCTTC	CSVEGTQGSYNEQFF	.	TRBJ2-1	.	TRBV29-1
TGTGCCAGCTCTGGGACTCCCTATTTCAATGAGCAGTTCTTC	CASSGTPYFNEQFF	.	TRBJ2-1	.	TRBV28
TGCGCCAGCAGCCAAGATGTAATAACAGGGCTCGGGAGGACTGAAGCTTTCTTT	CASSQDVITGLGRTEAFF	.	TRBJ1-1	.	TRBV4-1
TGTGCCAGCAGCGTCGAGGGACAGGGGAACGAGCAGTACTTC	CASSVEGQGNEQYF	TRBD1	TRBJ2-7	.	TRBV9
TGCGCCAGCAGCTCATCCGGGACAGAAGAGACCCAGTACTTC	CASSSSGTEETQYF	TRBD1	TRBJ2-5	.	TRBV5-1
TGCGCCAGCAGCCAACGCGGGAGCGAAAAACTGTTTTTT	CASSQRGSEKLFF	.	TRBJ1-4	.	TRBV4-1
TGTGCCAGCAGCTTCGCGGGGGGCAATGAGCAGTTCTTC	CASSFAGGNEQFF	TRBD2	TRBJ2-1	.	TRBV13
TGTGCCAGCAAGGAGGGACTCCCTGGATACAATGAGCAGTTCTTC	CASKEGLPGYNEQFF	.	TRBJ2-1	once	TRBV28
TGTGCCAGCAGTTACCAGGGGACAGGGGGGCCCCAGCATTTT	CASSYQGTGGPQHF	TRBD1	TRBJ1-5	.	TRBV6-5
TGTGCCAGCAGTTACCGGACTAGCCTCTACGAGCAGTACTTC	CASSYRTSLYEQYF	TRBD2	TRBJ2-7	.	TRBV6-5
TGCAGCGTTGAAGAATCCTTTAAGGGCGCCGCAGGGTTGGGTGGCTACACCTTC	CSVEESFKGAAGLGGYTF	.	TRBJ1-2	.	TRBV29-1
TGTGCCAGCAGTGTGGGCGGGGGCACAGATACGCAGTATTTT	CASSVGGGTDTQYF	.	TRBJ2-3	.	TRBV6-5
TGTGCCACCAGTGGGGGGGAAGGGGCTTTCTTT	CATSGGEGAFF	.	TRBJ1-1	.	TRBV19
TGTGCCAGTAGTATTGCCCCAGGGTACGGCACAGATACGCAGTATTTT	CASSIAPGYGTDTQYF	.	TRBJ2-3	.	TRBV19
TGTGCCATCAGTGAGTCCAGGGGGGTGTTCCCAATGAACACTGAAGCTTTCTTT	CAISESRGVFPMNTEAFF	TRBD1	TRBJ1-1	.	TRBV10-3
TGTGCCAGTAGTATCACAGGGAGCAATGAGCAGTTCTTC	CASSITGSNEQFF	.	TRBJ2-1	.	TRBV19
TGTGCCAGCAGTTCCGGTATCTACACTGAAGCTTTCTTT	CASSSGIYTEAFF	.	TRBJ1-1	few	TRBV28
TGTGCCAGCAGACCTGCCAACACCGGGGAGCTGTTTTTT	CASRPANTGELFF	.	TRBJ2-2	.	TRBV7-9
TGCGCCAGCAGCCAAGACCCCTCGATAGTCACCGGGGAGCTGTTTTTT	CASSQDPSIVTGELFF	.	TRBJ2-2	once	TRBV4-3
TGTGCCAGCAGCTTAACAGCGGCCTACGAGCAGTACTTC	CASSLTAAYEQYF	.	TRBJ2-7	once	TRBV5-6
TGTGCCAGCAGTGAGTGGGGGGGTGAGACCCAGTACTTC	CASSEWGGETQYF	TRBD2	TRBJ2-5	.	TRBV2
TGTGCCTGGAGTGTCGGGGGGAGTACTGAAGCTTTCTTT	CAWSVGGSTEAFF	.	TRBJ1-1	.	TRBV30
TGTGCCAGCCAGGTTGGAAACACCATATATTTT	CASQVGNTIYF	.	TRBJ1-3	.	TRBV25-1
TGCAGCGTTGGAACAGAGAACACCGGGGAGCTGTTTTTT	CSVGTENTGELFF	.	TRBJ2-2	.	TRBV29-1
TGTGCCAGCAGTCCCGGACTAGCGGGAGGAGCTGTTGGGGAGCAGTTCTTC	CASSPGLAGGAVGEQFF	TRBD2	TRBJ2-1	once	TRBV27
TGTGCCTGGGAGCGGGAGGGCTACGAGCAGTACTTC	CAWEREGYEQYF	TRBD2	TRBJ2-7	.	TRBV30
TGCAGCGTAGCAACAGGGGGCTCGGGCTATGGCTACACCTTC	CSVATGGSGYGYTF	TRBD1	TRBJ1-2	.	TRBV29-1
TGCAGCGTTGAAGGTGGGGCAGGGCCGAACACCGGGGAGCTGTTTTTT	CSVEGGAGPNTGELFF	.	TRBJ2-2	.	TRBV29-1
TGTGCCACCAGCTCGACCACAGGGAACATTCAGTACTTC	CATSSTTGNIQYF	.	TRBJ2-4	.	TRBV15
TGTGCCAGCAGCCGACTAGCGGGAGGGGAGACCCAGTACTTC	CASSRLAGGETQYF	TRBD2	TRBJ2-5	.	TRBV7-8
TGTGCCAGCAGTGAGTTGCCGAACAATGAGCAGTTCTTC	CASSELPNNEQFF	.	TRBJ2-1	few	TRBV2
TGCAGCGTTCCCGACAGGGAAAACTATGGCTACACCTTC	CSVPDRENYGYTF	TRBD1	TRBJ1-2	.	TRBV29-1
TGTGCCAGCAGCTCGGATAGCACAGATACGCAGTATTTT	CASSSDSTDTQYF	.	TRBJ2-3	.	TRBV5-4
TGTGCCAGCAGCCCCTACCTAGCGGGTTCTTACAATGAGCAGTTCTTC	CASSPYLAGSYNEQFF	TRBD2	TRBJ2-1	.	TRBV5-6
TGTGCCAGCAGTTCACAGACAGCCCTGCTTTCCTACAATGAGCAGTTCTTC	CASSSQTALLSYNEQFF	.	TRBJ2-1	.	TRBV28
TGTGCCAGCAGCCACGACCCGCGCTGGCAGTATTTT	CASSHDPRWQYF	.	TRBJ2-3	large	TRBV13
TGCGCCAGCAGCGACGAAGGGGAGGGGGCGGGCTATGGCTACACCTTC	CASSDEGEGAGYGYTF	TRBD1	TRBJ1-2	.	TRBV4-1
TGCAGCGTTGAAGACGCTGGACAGGGGTCCTACGAGCAGTACTTC	CSVEDAGQGSYEQYF	TRBD1	TRBJ2-7	.	TRBV29-1